These 21 T cell receptor beta chains originate from one sample sequenced in a study of cytomegalovirus exposure and HLA in healthy donors. The PCR had 60 Vbeta and 13 Jbeta primers. Sequenced by immunoSEQ multiplex PCR; TCRdb stores in-frame clones only, minus some. The sample carries 130,000 to 150,000 clones, under 70% recorded once. Sample: PBMCs. These TCRs come from a woman aged 25 to 39 in good health and CMV-seropositive.

Only a few counts were recorded for this clone. The rearrangement joins TRBV4-1 to TRBJ2-7; D might be TRBD2 (6 bases). Germline lookup yields CDR1 MGHRA and CDR2 YSYEKL. V was clipped by 3 bases and J by 2 bases, with 17 bases between them. This CDR3 is built from 16 residues. The CDR3 loop reads CASSHIADARPYEQYF. DNA of the CDR3: TGCGCCAGCAGCCACATAGCGGATGCGCGTCCCTACGAGCAGTACTTC.

The chain has TRBV4-2 and TRBJ2-7; TRBD2 aligns across 9 bases. The CDR3 is 16 amino acids. Germline V lookup: CDR1 LGHNA, CDR2 YNFKEQ. V lost 1 base to trimming and J lost 2 bases; unmatched junction nucleotides: 6. The CDR3: CASSQAATSGAYEQYF. The CDR3 DNA sequence: TGTGCCAGCAGCCAAGCGGCGACTAGCGGTGCCTACGAGCAGTACTTC.

This chain uses TRBV5-6 with TRBJ1-1; possibly TRBD1 for D (6 bases). V was shortened by 1 base and J by 4 bases, with 11 bases between the two germline ends. The CDR3 spans 14 residues. CDR1 and CDR2 (germline): SGHDT, YYEEEE. The CDR3 DNA reads TGTGCCAGCAGCTTGCAGGGGCGGGTCACTGAAGCTTTCTTT. This encodes CASSLQGRVTEAFF.

The rearrangement joins TRBV28 to TRBJ2-7; the match to TRBD1 covers 7 bases. Trimming at V came to 6 bases and at J to 5 bases, leaving 13 bases not matched to a gene. The CDR3 consists of 15 residues. Germline V gives CDR1 MDHEN, CDR2 SYDVKM. Written as DNA, the CDR3 is TGTGCCAGCAGCTCAGACAGGGCGATGTGGGACGAGCAGTACTTC. Residues: CASSSDRAMWDEQYF.

The V and J genes are TRBV27 and TRBJ1-6, with 7 bases that match TRBD1. Per the germline V gene, CDR1 is MNHEY and CDR2 is SMNVEV (reference sequence). V lost 5 bases to trimming and J lost 10 bases; unmatched junction nucleotides: 11. CDR3 length equals 15 residues. CDR3 in DNA: TGTGCCAGCAGTATGCACCCACAGGGGTCGTCACCCCTCCACTTT. This translates into CASSMHPQGSSPLHF.

This clone was counted a few times. The chain is built from TRBV9 and TRBJ2-1; 8 bases map to TRBD1. V lost 3 bases, J lost 0 bases, and 11 bases stayed unmatched. In germline, CDR1 is SGDLS, CDR2 YYNGEE. The CDR3 spans 18 residues. The CDR3 nucleotides are TGTGCCAGCAGCGGGACTGTAAGGACAGGGAGCTCCTACAATGAGCAGTTCTTC. It translates to CASSGTVRTGSSYNEQFF.

In its sample, this clone was seen a few times. V and J are TRBV6-4 and TRBJ2-3; 9 bases line up with TRBD2. V shed 4 bases and J 6 bases; nucleotides not matched to a gene: 5. The germline V gene encodes CDR1 MRHNA and CDR2 SNTAGT. The length of the CDR3 is 14 residues. The CDR3 DNA is TGTGCCAGCAGTGGGGGTAGCGGGAGCGATACGCAGTATTTT. Its translation is CASSGGSGSDTQYF.

The chain recombines TRBV10-3 with TRBJ1-1; the match to TRBD1 covers 9 bases. Per germline, CDR1 ENHRY and CDR2 SYGVKD. The CDR3 consists of 14 residues. V shed 10 bases, J shed 4 bases, and the junction held 10 bases outside the gene matches. The CDR3 here is CATKRTGEATEAFF. The CDR3 bases are TGTGCCACCAAAAGGACAGGGGAGGCCACTGAAGCTTTCTTT.

This clone occurred once. The chain couples TRBV5-6 to TRBJ1-1; TRBD1 matches at 7 bases. This CDR3 has 14 amino acids. Germline CDR1 and CDR2: SGHDT and YYEEEE. V shed 3 bases and J 4 bases; nucleotides not matched to a gene: 6. The CDR3 DNA is TGTGCCAGCAGCTCCGACAGGGAACTCACTGAAGCTTTCTTT. Protein sequence: CASSSDRELTEAFF.

J is TRBJ2-3 and V is TRBV5-8; D uncertain. From germline, CDR1 is SGHTS and CDR2 YDEGEE. The CDR3 is 14 residues long. V lost 4 bases to trimming and J lost 1 base, with 10 bases between them. As DNA, the CDR3 is TGTGCCAGCAGCCCCTCTAGTGGCACAGATACGCAGTATTTT. This gives the protein CASSPSSGTDTQYF.

This clone was found a few times. The rearrangement joins TRBV6-6 to TRBJ2-1; 7 bases are shared with TRBD2. The CDR3 has 15 amino acids. V shed 6 bases and J 3 bases; nucleotides not matched to a gene: 8. From germline, CDR1 is MNHNY and CDR2 SVGAGI (reference sequence). Written as DNA, the CDR3 is TGTGCCAGCAGGTCCGGGGGGACGCTCTACAATGAGCAGTTCTTC. Translating it yields CASRSGGTLYNEQFF.

The CDR3 DNA is TGCGCCAGCAGCCCGTGGACAGGGTATCACGGCGAGCAGTACTTC. Translated, it gives CASSPWTGYHGEQYF. The chain joins TRBV4-1 to TRBJ2-7, with TRBD1 identical over 8 bases. Germline CDR1 reads MGHRA; CDR2 reads YSYEKL. The CDR3 runs 15 residues. The trim removed 4 bases at V and 6 bases at J, leaving 11 bases unmatched.

The rearrangement uses TRBV4-1 and TRBJ1-6; D remains unclear. Germline loops: CDR1 MGHRA, CDR2 YSYEKL. The CDR3 loop spans 17 amino acids. V lost 3 bases to trimming and J lost 9 bases, with 21 bases between them. CDR3 region: CASSHASPGWSFSPLHF. In DNA, the CDR3 is TGCGCCAGCAGCCATGCCTCCCCGGGGTGGTCGTTTTCACCCCTCCACTTT.

This clone was recorded a few times. The CDR3, as DNA: TGTGCCATCAGTGAGTTCAGGGCGGAGACCCAGTACTTC. Translated: CAISEFRAETQYF. This chain links TRBV10-3 with TRBJ2-5, with a weak D call TRBD1 (5 bases). CDR1 is ENHRY, CDR2 SYGVKD, per germline. V gave up 1 base and J gave up 5 bases, with 8 bases separating them. This CDR3 region has 13 residues.

This clone was detected once. J is TRBJ1-2 and V is TRBV14, with 7 bases matching TRBD1. The CDR3 runs to 15 residues. V shed 2 bases, J shed 3 bases, and the junction held 6 bases outside the gene matches. Per germline, CDR1 SGHDN and CDR2 FVKESK. The CDR3 loop reads CASSQPGQSHYGYTF. CDR3 nucleotides: TGTGCCAGCAGCCAACCGGGACAGAGTCACTATGGCTACACCTTC.

The chain couples TRBV6-1 to TRBJ1-5, with TRBD1 as a possible D gene (5 bases). Germline V gives CDR1 MNHNS, CDR2 SASEGT. The CDR3 has 11 residues. The ends were cut back, 6 bases at V and 10 bases at J, with 10 bases in the middle. The CDR3, as DNA: TGTGCCAGCAGGATGACAGACCCCCAGCATTTT. This encodes CASRMTDPQHF.

The chain couples TRBV5-5 to TRBJ1-2; 7 nucleotides agree with TRBD1. V dropped 2 bases and J dropped 5; count of bases not matched to a gene: 12. The V gene's germline CDR1 is SGHKS and CDR2 YYEKEE (reference sequence). The CDR3 has 16 amino acids. The CDR3 protein is CASSLVAGTATYGYTF. CDR3 coding DNA: TGTGCCAGCAGCTTAGTCGCGGGGACAGCAACTTATGGCTACACCTTC.

The chain has TRBV5-1 and TRBJ2-3; 8 nucleotides agree with TRBD2. The germline V gene has CDR1 SGHRS and CDR2 YFSETQ. Trimming removed 3 bases from V and 4 bases from J; junction bases left unmatched: 13. The length of the CDR3 is 17 residues. The CDR3 here is CASSSDGGAGGADTQYF. CDR3 nucleotides: TGCGCCAGCAGCTCCGACGGGGGGGCAGGTGGAGCAGATACGCAGTATTTT.

The V call is TRBV7-9, the J call TRBJ2-1, with 7 bases aligning to TRBD2. CDR1 and CDR2 from the germline V gene are SEHNR and FQNEAQ (reference sequence). The junction had 0 bases not matched to a gene; V was cut back by 1 base and J by 6 bases. The CDR3 has 13 amino acids. The CDR3 sequence: CASSLGGGNEQFF. The CDR3 nucleotides are TGTGCCAGCAGCTTAGGGGGGGGCAATGAGCAGTTCTTC.

The chain combines TRBV5-6 with TRBJ1-2, with TRBD1 identical over 8 bases. Trimming took 4 bases from V and 4 from J; bases not matched to a gene: 12. This CDR3 spans 16 amino acids. The germline CDR1 and CDR2 sequences are SGHDT and YYEEEE. The CDR3 here is CASSPGTGHGGYGYTF. CDR3 bases: TGTGCCAGCAGCCCAGGGACAGGTCATGGAGGCTATGGCTACACCTTC. Combining the CDR3 with reference TRBV5-6 and TRBJ1-2 gives the whole variable domain DAGVTQSPTHLIKTRGQQVTLRCSPKSGHDTVSWYQQALGQGPQFIFQYYEEEERQRGNFPDRFSGHQFPNYSSELNVNALLLGDSALYLCASSPGTGHGGYGYTFGSGTRLTVV.

This chain links TRBV5-1 with TRBJ2-5; 8 nucleotides align to TRBD2. The CDR3 runs to 16 residues. The germline CDR1 and CDR2 sequences are SGHRS and YFSETQ. V lost 2 bases, J lost 5 bases, and 11 bases stayed unmatched. The CDR3 sequence is CASSLDGSAGVETQYF. In DNA form, the CDR3 reads TGCGCCAGCAGCTTAGACGGGTCAGCGGGAGTGGAGACCCAGTACTTC.